This T cell receptor (beta chain) emerged from a study of tumor and adjacent non-tumor tissue in lung cancer. Study-wide context: The cohort had 12 adenocarcinoma, a couple of squamous cell and 1 small cell patients. Study outcomes and limitations: Shorter survival was associated with higher TCR diversity in tumors.

RNA was extracted from bulk tissue without any cell sorting. TCRbeta libraries were built with three rounds of nested PCR, modified from ARM-PCR. Using its own MiXCR run on the multiplex PCR reads, TCRdb lists one record per CDR3 protein. The sample consists of around 86,000 distinct CDR3 sequences, around 70% of them appearing once. V was shortened by 6 bases and J by 10 bases, with 15 bases between the two germline ends. The CDR3 is 13 amino acids. On this clonotype itself: What it binds is not known.

The sample was lung tumor tissue. The TCR originated in a woman aged 40-49 years with non-small cell lung cancer. The chain has TRBV12-3 or TRBV12-4 and TRBJ2-2; unclear D gene. The CDR3 DNA reads TGTGCCAGCAGCCGTCAGAGCACCATGGAGCTGTTTTTT. Its translation is CASSRQSTMELFF.